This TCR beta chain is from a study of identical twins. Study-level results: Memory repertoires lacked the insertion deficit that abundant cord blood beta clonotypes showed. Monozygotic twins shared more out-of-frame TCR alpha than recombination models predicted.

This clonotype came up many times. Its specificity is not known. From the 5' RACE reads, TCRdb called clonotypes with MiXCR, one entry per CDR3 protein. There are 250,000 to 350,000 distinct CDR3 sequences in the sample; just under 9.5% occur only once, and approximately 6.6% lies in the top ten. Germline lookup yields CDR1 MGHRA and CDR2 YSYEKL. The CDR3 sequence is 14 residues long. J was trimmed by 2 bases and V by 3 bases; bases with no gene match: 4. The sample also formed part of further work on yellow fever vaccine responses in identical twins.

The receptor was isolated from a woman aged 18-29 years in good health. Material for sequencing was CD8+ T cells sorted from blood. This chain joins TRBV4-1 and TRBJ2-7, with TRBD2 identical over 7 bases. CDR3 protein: CASSQGGSPYEQYF. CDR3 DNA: TGCGCCAGCAGCCAGGGCGGGAGCCCCTACGAGCAGTACTTC.